The 27 T cell receptor beta chains below all came from one sample that was sequenced in a study of OX40 agonist ivuxolimab in advanced cancers. Method: immunoSEQ multiplex PCR; TCRdb's copy keeps in-frame clones and lacks some. The table shows about 93,000 clones, with 85% to 95% occurring only once. The sample here was CD4+ or CD8+ T cells sorted from blood, taken in a trial of the OX40 agonist ivuxolimab. All receptors come from an adult with an advanced solid tumor such as melanoma, head and neck, liver or kidney cancer.

The chain couples TRBV5-4 to TRBJ2-3; 9 nucleotides match TRBD1. V shed 0 bases and J 6 bases; nucleotides not matched to a gene: 2. The CDR3 has 14 residues. Germline V CDR1 and CDR2: SGHNT, YYREEE (reference sequence). CDR3 DNA sequence: TGTGCCAGCAGCTTGGTACAGGGGGCGGATACGCAGTATTTT. Protein product: CASSLVQGADTQYF.

V gene TRBV5-1 combines with J gene TRBJ1-1, with unresolved D. The CDR3 has 14 amino acids. The germline V gene has CDR1 SGHRS and CDR2 YFSETQ. Trimming shortened V by 3 bases and J by 0 bases, and 9 bases separated the two germline ends. The CDR3: CASSYGVLNTEAFF. The CDR3 nucleotides are TGCGCCAGCAGCTACGGTGTTCTGAACACTGAAGCTTTCTTT.

DNA for the CDR3: TGTGCCTGGAGGACCGCCGTGGGCACAGATACGCAGTATTTT. Its translation: CAWRTAVGTDTQYF. The chain uses TRBV30 and TRBJ2-3; unclear D gene. The CDR3 sequence is 14 residues long. V gave up 3 bases and J gave up 1 base, with 11 bases separating them. Germline loops: CDR1 GTSNPN, CDR2 SVGIG (reference sequence).

This clone has just one count. V gene TRBV30 combines with J gene TRBJ2-7, with 7 bases that match TRBD1. Germline V gene sequence: CDR1 GTSNPN, CDR2 SVGIG (reference sequence). Trimming cost V 3 bases and J 4 bases; bases outside gene matches: 15. The CDR3 contains 16 residues. The CDR3 loop is CAWRGPDRANRYEQYF. In nucleotides, the CDR3 is TGTGCCTGGAGGGGTCCCGACAGGGCGAACCGGTACGAGCAGTACTTC.

The chain recombines TRBV5-1 with TRBJ2-7; tentatively, D is TRBD1 (6 bases). The CDR3 is 15 residues long. Germline CDR1 is SGHRS and CDR2 is YFSETQ. Trimming took off 2 bases at V and 2 bases at J, with 14 bases between the two ends. CDR3 loop: CASSFSTQGPYEQYF. The CDR3 DNA reads as TGCGCCAGCAGCTTTTCGACCCAGGGGCCCTACGAGCAGTACTTC.

This chain joins TRBV4-1 and TRBJ2-1; D unclear. Per the germline V gene, CDR1 is MGHRA and CDR2 is YSYEKL. The V end was cut by 1 base, the J end by 4 bases, with 5 bases between. This CDR3 has 13 residues. In DNA, the CDR3 is TGCGCCAGCAGCCAAGGGCTTTACAATGAGCAGTTCTTC. Amino acids: CASSQGLYNEQFF.

The chain carries TRBV30 and TRBJ1-3; no definite D call. Germline V gives CDR1 GTSNPN, CDR2 SVGIG (reference sequence). The CDR3 has 15 amino acids. V was pared by 0 bases and J by 0 bases, with 9 bases between. CDR3 loop: CAWSVTSGSGNTIYF. Here the CDR3 DNA reads TGTGCCTGGAGTGTAACCTCGGGCTCTGGAAACACCATATATTTT.

The J gene is TRBJ2-5, the V gene TRBV29-1; 15 positions agree with TRBD2. The trim removed 5 bases at V and 4 bases at J, leaving 5 bases unmatched. This CDR3 contains 15 residues. The V gene's germline CDR1 is SQVTM and CDR2 ANQGSEA. CDR3 coding DNA: TGCAGCGTTCCGGGACTAGCGGGAGGTTTAGAGACCCAGTACTTC. Its translation is CSVPGLAGGLETQYF.

The rearrangement links TRBV15 to TRBJ2-1, with TRBD2 identical over 14 bases. Per germline, CDR1 LNHNV and CDR2 YYDKDF (reference sequence). The CDR3 runs 17 residues. The trim removed 3 bases at V and 7 bases at J, leaving 8 bases unmatched. In DNA, the CDR3 is TGTGCCACCAGCAGGATCCCAGGGACTAGCGGGAGAAATGAGCAGTTCTTC. It encodes CATSRIPGTSGRNEQFF.

The chain has TRBV15 and TRBJ1-2; TRBD1 matches 12 bases. The V gene's germline CDR1 is LNHNV and CDR2 YYDKDF (reference sequence). V lost 0 bases and J lost 8; bases outside the gene matches: 7. The CDR3 is 16 amino acids. CDR3 in amino acids: CATSRDRGQGAVGYTF. In nucleotides, the CDR3 is TGTGCCACCAGCAGAGATAGGGGACAGGGGGCAGTCGGCTACACCTTC. The variable domain in full, with the rest retrieved from reference TRBV15 and TRBJ1-2, is DAMVIQNPRYQVTQFGKPVTLSCSQTLNHNVMYWYQQKSSQAPKLLFHYYDKDFNNEADTPDNFQSRRPNTSFCFLDIRSPGLGDTAMYLCATSRDRGQGAVGYTFGSGTRLTVV.

The chain employs TRBV5-1 and TRBJ2-1; TRBD2 matches 13 bases. Germline CDR1 and CDR2: SGHRS and YFSETQ. Trimming removed 0 bases from V and 1 base from J; junction bases left unmatched: 1. The CDR3 has 17 residues. In DNA form, the CDR3 reads TGCGCCAGCAGCTTGGTGGGACTAGCGGGATCCTACAATGAGCAGTTCTTC. This codes for CASSLVGLAGSYNEQFF.

The chain couples TRBV2 to TRBJ1-1; the D is unclear. V lost 8 bases, J lost 2 bases, and 12 bases lay in between. The CDR3 spans 13 residues. CDR1 and CDR2 (germline): SNHLY, FYNNEI. The CDR3 DNA sequence: TGTGCCAGCGAAATCGCCCTAAACACTGAAGCTTTCTTT. Residues: CASEIALNTEAFF.

V and J are TRBV4-1 and TRBJ2-1, with D maybe TRBD2 (5 bases). The CDR3 is made up of 14 amino acids. The germline CDR1 and CDR2 sequences are MGHRA and YSYEKL. V was trimmed by 4 bases and J by 8 bases, leaving 15 bases between them. The CDR3 loop reads CASSRNAGRDEQFF. The CDR3 coding sequence is TGCGCCAGCAGCCGTAATGCGGGTAGGGATGAGCAGTTCTTC.

The chain recombines TRBV27 with TRBJ1-5, with D hard to call. Germline V gives CDR1 MNHEY, CDR2 SMNVEV (reference sequence). This CDR3 has 12 residues. Trimming removed 3 bases at V and 9 bases at J, with 9 bases between. CDR3 residues: CASSFGDGPQHF. Here the CDR3 DNA reads TGTGCCAGCAGTTTTGGGGATGGGCCCCAGCATTTT.

The rearrangement uses TRBV18 and TRBJ2-5; D may be TRBD2 (7 bases). The CDR3 length is 15 residues. CDR1 KGHSH and CDR2 LQKENI come from the germline V gene. V lost 2 bases, J lost 2 bases, and 12 bases lay in between. In nucleotides, the CDR3 is TGTGCCAGCTCACCAGGGGGGGCCGAGCAAGAGACCCAGTACTTC. Translated, it gives CASSPGGAEQETQYF. Together with reference TRBV18 and TRBJ2-5, the CDR3 gives the full variable domain: NAGVMQNPRHLVRRRGQEARLRCSPMKGHSHVYWYRQLPEEGLKFMVYLQKENIIDESGMPKERFSAEFPKEGPSILRIQQVVRGDSAAYFCASSPGGAEQETQYFGPGTRLLVL.

The chain employs TRBV18 and TRBJ1-1; D is ambiguous. This CDR3 comprises 11 residues. From germline, CDR1 is KGHSH and CDR2 LQKENI. Trimming removed 6 bases at V and 6 bases at J, with 8 bases between. CDR3 residues: CASSTGSEAFF. DNA of the CDR3: TGTGCCAGCTCGACGGGGTCTGAAGCTTTCTTT.

The chain joins TRBV27 to TRBJ2-2, with 11 nucleotides matching TRBD1. The CDR3 covers 14 residues. Looked up from germline, CDR1 is MNHEY and CDR2 is SMNVEV (reference sequence). V lost 5 bases to trimming and J lost 13 bases; unmatched junction nucleotides: 9. The CDR3 region has the DNA TGTGCCAGCAGTCTTACCGGGACAGGGGGAGGGCTGTTTTTT. This gives the protein CASSLTGTGGGLFF.

The J gene is TRBJ2-1, the V gene TRBV7-8; D is tentatively TRBD1 or TRBD2 (6 bases each). This CDR3 contains 12 residues. Germline-derived CDR1 and CDR2 are SGHVS and FQNEAQ. This CDR3 is CASGAPYNEQFF. CDR3 nucleotide sequence: TGTGCATCGGGGGCTCCTTACAATGAGCAGTTCTTC. The whole variable domain, remainder taken from reference TRBV7-8 and TRBJ2-1, is GAGVSQSPRYKVAKRGQDVALRCDPISGHVSLFWYQQALGQGPEFLTYFQNEAQLDKSGLPSDRFFAERPEGSVSTLKIQRTQQEDSAVYLCASGAPYNEQFFGPGTRLTVL.

This clone appeared once. The chain is built from TRBV27 and TRBJ2-7; 7 bases fit TRBD1. With V trimmed by 3 bases and J by 4 bases, 6 bases remained unmatched. The CDR3 spans 14 residues. Germline assignment: CDR1 MNHEY and CDR2 SMNVEV (reference sequence). The chain's CDR3 is CASSFVGQRYEQYF. The CDR3 coding sequence is TGTGCCAGCAGTTTCGTGGGACAGCGGTACGAGCAGTACTTC.

The chain uses TRBV27 and TRBJ1-1; 7 bases fit TRBD1. The germline V gene encodes CDR1 MNHEY and CDR2 SMNVEV (reference sequence). J lost 7 bases, V lost 5 bases, and 7 bases had no gene match. The CDR3 is made up of 13 amino acids. The CDR3 is CASSPTGYSEAFF. The CDR3, as DNA: TGTGCCAGCAGTCCGACAGGGTATAGTGAAGCTTTCTTT.

This chain links TRBV2 with TRBJ2-7; no definite D call. V lost 5 bases and J lost 5, with 13 bases in between. The CDR3 spans 13 residues. The germline V gene encodes CDR1 SNHLY and CDR2 FYNNEI. CDR3 in DNA: TGTGCCAGCAGTCCCCTGGCTGGCAACGAGCAGTACTTC. It translates to CASSPLAGNEQYF.

The chain uses TRBV13 and TRBJ2-7; possible D gene TRBD1, 6 bases. V was shortened by 0 bases and J by 2 bases, with 11 bases between the two germline ends. CDR3 size: 15 residues. Germline V CDR1 and CDR2: PRHDT, FYEKMQ (reference sequence). The CDR3: CASSLGVGAPYEQYF. CDR3 bases: TGTGCCAGCAGCTTAGGTGTGGGGGCCCCCTACGAGCAGTACTTC. Combining the CDR3 with reference TRBV13 and TRBJ2-7 gives the whole variable domain AAGVIQSPRHLIKEKRETATLKCYPIPRHDTVYWYQQGPGQDPQFLISFYEKMQSDKGSIPDRFSAQQFSDYHSELNMSSLELGDSALYFCASSLGVGAPYEQYFGPGTRLTVT.

This clone came up once. The CDR3 DNA reads as TGCGCCAGCAGCCAAGTGACAGGGGGCTCCTACGAGCAGTACTTC. Protein product: CASSQVTGGSYEQYF. The chain uses TRBV4-1 and TRBJ2-7, with TRBD1 matching over 9 bases. Per the germline V gene, CDR1 is MGHRA and CDR2 is YSYEKL. The CDR3 runs to 15 residues. Germline trimming cut 1 base from V and 0 bases from J; bases unmatched to any gene: 1.

The chain combines TRBV29-1 with TRBJ2-4; perhaps TRBD2 as D (5 bases). Between the trimmed V and J ends, which lost 8 bases and 3 bases, there was a span of 14 bases. The CDR3 is 13 residues long. CDR1 is SQVTM and CDR2 is ANQGSEA in the germline V gene. The chain's CDR3 is CSPQRVVKNIQYF. For the CDR3, the DNA is TGCAGCCCACAGAGGGTTGTCAAAAACATTCAGTACTTC.

The V call is TRBV27, the J call TRBJ2-7, with D unresolved. V lost 2 bases, J lost 3 bases, and 8 bases lay in between. CDR1 and CDR2 from the germline V gene are MNHEY and SMNVEV (reference sequence). The CDR3 covers 13 residues. CDR3: CASSLTRDYEQYF. In DNA form, the CDR3 reads TGTGCCAGCAGTTTAACCAGAGACTACGAGCAGTACTTC.

J is TRBJ1-2 and V is TRBV9, with 7 bases aligning to TRBD1. This CDR3 has 15 amino acids. Trimming cost V 0 bases and J 3 bases; bases outside gene matches: 5. Germline CDR1 is SGDLS and CDR2 is YYNGEE. CDR3 protein: CASSVDHRGHYGYTF. The CDR3 DNA is TGTGCCAGCAGCGTAGACCACAGGGGACACTATGGCTACACCTTC.

The chain is built from TRBV4-1 and TRBJ2-3, with unresolved D. The CDR3 spans 15 residues. CDR1 and CDR2 (germline): MGHRA, YSYEKL. The V end was cut by 4 bases, the J end by 4 bases, with 15 bases between. The CDR3 DNA is TGCGCCAGCAGCCCCCGTAGCCTTACAGCAGATACGCAGTATTTT. This sequence encodes CASSPRSLTADTQYF.